This is a list of T cell receptor beta chains from one sample in a study of identical twins. TCRdb ran MiXCR on the 5' RACE reads and lists one entry per CDR3 protein. The data contain some 1,700,000 distinct CDR3 sequences, 32% of them singletons. The sequenced sample consisted of cord blood. The receptors stem from a newborn girl in good health. Each CDR3 is given with its conserved first and last residue. A D gene is named only where the DNA matches it firmly. Clone size, where shown, is once, few, many, or a class for clones that have expanded.

clone_size	v_call	j_call	d_call	cdr3_aa	cdr3_nt
few	TRBV28	TRBJ2-7	TRBD2	CASSLFLTSGSYEQYF	TGTGCCAGCAGTTTATTTTTAACTAGCGGGAGCTACGAGCAGTACTTC
-	TRBV3-1	TRBJ2-1	-	CASSQGAPGHEQFF	TGTGCCAGCAGCCAAGGGGCCCCGGGCCATGAGCAGTTCTTC
-	TRBV2	TRBJ2-5	TRBD2	CASSLLGGGETQYF	TGTGCCAGCTCCCTCTTGGGCGGGGGGGAGACCCAGTACTTC
-	TRBV29-1	TRBJ1-1	TRBD1	CSVTGTGNGAEAFF	TGCAGCGTGACCGGGACAGGGAATGGGGCTGAAGCTTTCTTT
-	TRBV20-1	TRBJ2-7	-	CSARHYFGGPYEQYF	TGCAGTGCTAGGCACTACTTTGGAGGGCCCTACGAGCAGTACTTC
many	TRBV27	TRBJ2-4	-	CASSFGPGIQYF	-
-	TRBV27	TRBJ2-3	TRBD2	CASSSPASGSPDTQYF	TGTGCCAGCAGTTCCCCCGCTAGCGGGAGCCCAGATACGCAGTATTTT
once	TRBV15	TRBJ1-6	-	CATSRFSGRGAHNSPLHF	TGTGCCACCAGCAGGTTCTCAGGACGGGGGGCGCATAATTCACCCCTCCACTTT
-	TRBV6-5	TRBJ2-7	TRBD2	CASSYRGLELYEQYF	TGTGCCAGCAGTTACAGGGGACTAGAGTTGTACGAGCAGTACTTC
many	TRBV10-3	TRBJ1-2	-	CAISESGVGYTF	TGTGCCATCAGTGAGTCTGGGGTTGGCTACACCTTC
many	TRBV10-3	TRBJ2-3	-	CAISPGLNTDTQYF	TGTGCCATCAGCCCGGGACTTAACACAGATACGCAGTATTTT
-	TRBV3-1	TRBJ2-7	-	CASSQRGPPSYEQYF	TGTGCCAGCAGCCAGCGGGGGCCTCCCTCCTACGAGCAGTACTTC
many	TRBV4-2	TRBJ2-7	-	CASSLSEGSYEQYF	TGTGCCAGCAGCCTAAGCGAGGGGTCCTACGAGCAGTACTTC
-	TRBV20-1	TRBJ2-7	TRBD2	CSARPTSGAREQYF	TGCAGTGCTAGACCGACTAGCGGGGCGAGAGAGCAGTACTTC
few	TRBV10-3	TRBJ2-1	TRBD1	CAISETQGNSNEQFF	TGTGCCATCAGTGAGACACAGGGGAATTCCAATGAGCAGTTCTTC
-	TRBV7-9	TRBJ1-1	-	CASLSPSTGRTEAFF	TGTGCCAGCTTATCTCCGAGCACAGGGAGGACTGAAGCTTTCTTT
few	TRBV12-3/TRBV12-4	TRBJ2-3	-	CASSFQGRFTDTQYF	TGTGCCAGCAGTTTCCAGGGGAGATTCACAGATACGCAGTATTTT
-	TRBV4-1	TRBJ2-7	TRBD1	CASSPPTGSHEQYF	TGCGCCAGCAGCCCCCCGACAGGGTCTCACGAGCAGTACTTC
-	TRBV20-1	TRBJ2-1	TRBD1	CSASQGVGSYNEQFF	TGCAGTGCTAGTCAGGGGGTGGGGTCCTACAATGAGCAGTTCTTC
-	TRBV5-1	TRBJ1-2	TRBD1	CASSIADRGYGYTF	TGCGCCAGCAGCATCGCGGACAGGGGCTATGGCTACACCTTC
-	TRBV29-1	TRBJ2-1	-	CSVSTAYNEQFF	TGCAGCGTTTCGACCGCCTACAATGAGCAGTTCTTC
-	TRBV29-1	TRBJ2-7	-	CSVESGVPDEQYF	TGCAGCGTTGAATCGGGGGTACCGGACGAGCAGTACTTC
-	TRBV15	TRBJ2-7	-	CATSRFTGSSYEQYF	TGTGCCACCAGCAGATTTACAGGGAGCTCCTACGAGCAGTACTTC
-	TRBV19	TRBJ1-5	-	CASSIWEHSNQPQHF	TGTGCCAGTAGTATATGGGAACATAGCAATCAGCCCCAGCATTTT
few	TRBV6-2/TRBV6-3	TRBJ2-1	TRBD1	CASSYPRRGWTPYNEQFF	TGTGCCAGCAGTTACCCTCGCAGGGGGTGGACCCCGTACAATGAGCAGTTCTTC
many	TRBV29-1	TRBJ2-3	-	CSVVRGPLTDTQYF	TGCAGCGTAGTACGGGGACCCCTCACAGATACGCAGTATTTT
few	TRBV25-1	TRBJ2-1	TRBD1	CASSESPGTGDPNEQFF	TGTGCCAGCAGTGAATCCCCCGGGACAGGGGACCCCAATGAGCAGTTCTTC
-	TRBV27	TRBJ2-2	TRBD1	CASSVETGGSGELFF	TGTGCCAGCAGTGTCGAGACAGGGGGTTCCGGGGAGCTGTTTTTT
-	TRBV6-5	TRBJ2-3	TRBD2	CASSWLAGNTDTQYF	TGTGCCAGCAGTTGGCTAGCGGGTAACACAGATACGCAGTATTTT
few	TRBV9	TRBJ2-2	-	CASSGTGWAGELFF	TGTGCCAGCAGCGGAACGGGGTGGGCCGGGGAGCTGTTTTTT
-	TRBV10-3	TRBJ2-5	TRBD2	CAIRGGLAEETQYF	TGTGCCATCCGGGGAGGACTAGCGGAAGAGACCCAGTACTTC
few	TRBV5-1	TRBJ2-3	TRBD2	CASSLSTSGGITDTQYF	TGCGCCAGCAGCTTGTCAACTAGCGGGGGCATCACAGATACGCAGTATTTT
-	TRBV10-2	TRBJ2-7	-	CASSGSGRVEQYF	TGCGCCAGCAGTGGGTCGGGCCGAGTGGAGCAGTACTTC
many	TRBV14	TRBJ2-5	-	CASSPSYPAPGETQYF	TGTGCCAGCAGCCCAAGTTATCCAGCGCCGGGCGAGACCCAGTACTTC
-	TRBV7-2	TRBJ2-1	-	CASSPPDWSSYNEQFF	TGTGCCAGCAGCCCCCCAGACTGGAGCTCCTACAATGAGCAGTTCTTC
few	TRBV12-3/TRBV12-4	TRBJ2-7	TRBD2	CASRAGTSGTYEQYF	TGTGCCAGCAGAGCCGGGACTAGCGGGACTTACGAGCAGTACTTC
-	TRBV5-1	TRBJ1-2	-	CASSLAGIGPNYGYTF	TGCGCCAGCAGCTTGGCAGGGATTGGCCCTAACTATGGCTACACCTTC
few	TRBV12-3/TRBV12-4	TRBJ2-2	TRBD2	CASSYRTSGRVGELFF	TGTGCCAGCAGTTACCGGACTAGCGGGAGGGTCGGGGAGCTGTTTTTT
-	TRBV5-1	TRBJ2-5	TRBD2	CASSLLAGVRETQYF	TGCGCCAGCAGCTTATTAGCGGGGGTTCGGGAGACCCAGTACTTC
few	TRBV5-1	TRBJ1-2	TRBD1	CASSSTPGQAYGYTF	TGCGCCAGCAGCTCGACCCCCGGACAGGCCTATGGCTACACCTTC
-	TRBV13	TRBJ2-7	TRBD1	CASAGTVGSYEQYF	TGTGCCAGCGCCGGGACAGTCGGCTCCTACGAGCAGTACTTC
-	TRBV5-1	TRBJ2-5	TRBD1	CASSFEGQGSGQYF	TGCGCCAGCAGCTTCGAGGGACAGGGAAGCGGGCAGTACTTC
-	TRBV12-3/TRBV12-4	TRBJ2-5	TRBD2	CASSPTALAGGYNEQYF	TGTGCCAGCAGTCCCACCGCTCTAGCGGGAGGGTACAATGAGCAGTACTTC
-	TRBV6-5	TRBJ2-5	-	CASSYRRDETQYF	TGTGCCAGCAGTTATCGTCGGGATGAGACCCAGTACTTC
-	TRBV15	TRBJ2-3	-	CATSKKNTDTQYF	TGTGCCACCAGCAAAAAAAACACAGATACGCAGTATTTT
many	TRBV20-1	TRBJ2-7	TRBD2	CSARTSSYEQYF	TGCAGTGCCAGGACTAGCTCCTACGAGCAGTACTTC